This T cell receptor beta chain derives from a study of identical twins. Template switching added a universal primer site, and cDNA bore unique molecular identifiers. TCRdb used MiXCR to reprocess the 5' RACE reads, holding one entry per CDR3 protein. Altogether roughly 480,000 distinct CDR3 sequences are present, 20% to 25% being singletons, with the ten largest covering 2.9%. The CDR3 sequence is 17 residues long. The germline V and J ends were trimmed by 3 bases and 3 bases, with 17 bases remaining between them. Looked up from germline, CDR1 is KGHSH and CDR2 is LQKENI. This sample also appeared in a second study, on T cells expressing NK-cell markers.

The sequence was collected from a woman between 18 and 29 years old in good health. Sample: CD4+ T cells sorted from blood. This chain uses TRBV18 with TRBJ2-2; the D gene is possibly TRBD2 (6 bases). Written as DNA, the CDR3 is TGTGCCAGCTCACCCCTTCTGGGCAGGGAGGACACCGGGGAGCTGTTTTTT. Its translation is CASSPLLGREDTGELFF.